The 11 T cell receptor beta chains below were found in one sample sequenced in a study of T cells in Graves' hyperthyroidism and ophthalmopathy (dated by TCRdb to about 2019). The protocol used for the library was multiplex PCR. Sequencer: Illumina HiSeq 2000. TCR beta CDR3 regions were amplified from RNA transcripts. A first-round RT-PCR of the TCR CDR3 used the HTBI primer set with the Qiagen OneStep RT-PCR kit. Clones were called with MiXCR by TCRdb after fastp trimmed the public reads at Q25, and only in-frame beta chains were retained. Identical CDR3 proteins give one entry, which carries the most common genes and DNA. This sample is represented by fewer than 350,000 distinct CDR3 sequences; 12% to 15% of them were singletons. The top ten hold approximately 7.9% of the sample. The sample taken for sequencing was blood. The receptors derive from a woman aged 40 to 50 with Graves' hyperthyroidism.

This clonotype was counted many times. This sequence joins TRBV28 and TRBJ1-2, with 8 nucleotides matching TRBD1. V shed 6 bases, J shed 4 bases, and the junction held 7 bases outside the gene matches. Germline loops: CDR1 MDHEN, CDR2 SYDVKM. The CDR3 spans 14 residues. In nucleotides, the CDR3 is TGTGCCAGCAGACCGGGACAGGTTGCCTATGGCTACACCTTC. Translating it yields CASRPGQVAYGYTF.

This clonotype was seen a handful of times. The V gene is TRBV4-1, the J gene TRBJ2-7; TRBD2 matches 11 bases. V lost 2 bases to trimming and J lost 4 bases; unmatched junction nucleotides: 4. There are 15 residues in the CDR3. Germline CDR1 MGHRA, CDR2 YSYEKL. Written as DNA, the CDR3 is TGCGCCAGCAGCCAACCGACTAGCGGGACATACGAGCAGTACTTC. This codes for CASSQPTSGTYEQYF.

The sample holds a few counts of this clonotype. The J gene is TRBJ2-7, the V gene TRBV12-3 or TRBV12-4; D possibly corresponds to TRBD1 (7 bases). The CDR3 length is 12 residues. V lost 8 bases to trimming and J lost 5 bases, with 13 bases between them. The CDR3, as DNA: TGTGCCAGCGGGGGGACAGCCCACGAGCAGTACTTC. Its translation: CASGGTAHEQYF.

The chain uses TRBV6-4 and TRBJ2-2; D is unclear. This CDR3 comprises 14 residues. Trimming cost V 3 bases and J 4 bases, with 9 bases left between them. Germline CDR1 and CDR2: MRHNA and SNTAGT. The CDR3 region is CASSEQFGTGELFF. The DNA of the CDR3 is TGTGCCAGCAGTGAACAGTTTGGCACCGGGGAGCTGTTTTTT.

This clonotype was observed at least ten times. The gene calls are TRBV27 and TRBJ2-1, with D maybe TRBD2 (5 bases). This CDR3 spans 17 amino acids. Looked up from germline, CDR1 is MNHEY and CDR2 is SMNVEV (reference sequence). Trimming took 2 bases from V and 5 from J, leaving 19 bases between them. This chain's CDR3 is CASSLISPGGQNNEQFF. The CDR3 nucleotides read TGTGCCAGCAGTTTAATCAGTCCCGGAGGCCAAAACAATGAGCAGTTCTTC.

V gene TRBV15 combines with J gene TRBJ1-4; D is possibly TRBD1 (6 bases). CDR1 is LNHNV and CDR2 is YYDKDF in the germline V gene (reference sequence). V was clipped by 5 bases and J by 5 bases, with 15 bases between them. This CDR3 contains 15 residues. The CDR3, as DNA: TGTGCCACCAGCCTGAGAACAGGGTGGAATGAAAAACTGTTTTTT. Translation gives CATSLRTGWNEKLFF.

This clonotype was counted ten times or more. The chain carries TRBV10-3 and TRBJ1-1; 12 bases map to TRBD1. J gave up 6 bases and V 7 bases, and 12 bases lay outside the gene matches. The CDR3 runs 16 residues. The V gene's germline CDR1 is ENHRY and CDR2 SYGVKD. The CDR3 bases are TGTGCCATCACCGGGGACAGGGGGCAGCTAAAGGCTGAAGCTTTCTTT. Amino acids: CAITGDRGQLKAEAFF.

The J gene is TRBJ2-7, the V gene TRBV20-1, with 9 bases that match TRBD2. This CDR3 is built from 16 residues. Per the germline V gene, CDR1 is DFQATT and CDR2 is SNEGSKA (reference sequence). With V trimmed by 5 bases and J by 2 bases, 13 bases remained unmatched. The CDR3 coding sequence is TGCAGTGCTTCACAAGCCCCCGGGACTAGCCCCTACGAGCAGTACTTC. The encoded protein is CSASQAPGTSPYEQYF.

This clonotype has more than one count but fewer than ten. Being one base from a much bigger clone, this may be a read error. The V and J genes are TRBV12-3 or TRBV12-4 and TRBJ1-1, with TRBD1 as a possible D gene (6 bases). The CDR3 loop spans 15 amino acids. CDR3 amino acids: CANSLGLGGATEAFF. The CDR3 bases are TGTGCCAACAGTTTAGGGCTAGGGGGGGCCACTGAAGCTTTCTTT.

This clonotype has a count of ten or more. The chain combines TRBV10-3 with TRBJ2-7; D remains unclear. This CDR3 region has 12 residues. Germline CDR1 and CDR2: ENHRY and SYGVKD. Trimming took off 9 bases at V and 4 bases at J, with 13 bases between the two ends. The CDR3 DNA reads TGTGCCATTCTTTCTAGTGGGTACGAGCAGTACTTC. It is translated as CAILSSGYEQYF.

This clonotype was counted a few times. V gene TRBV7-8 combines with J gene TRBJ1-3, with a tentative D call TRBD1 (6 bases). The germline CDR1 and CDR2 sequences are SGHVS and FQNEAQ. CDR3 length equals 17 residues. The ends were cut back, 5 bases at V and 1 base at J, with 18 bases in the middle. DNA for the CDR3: TGTGCCAGCAGCCCCCGCCGGTTTACAGGGTCTGGAAACACCATATATTTT. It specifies CASSPRRFTGSGNTIYF.